This T cell receptor (beta chain) was recovered during a study of T cells after yellow fever vaccination. General study points: Abundant clonotypes from the bulk population could contaminate FACS-sorted repertoires. Subsequent to the booster, the majority of primary-vaccination clones reappeared (approximately 95% CD4, 85% to 90% CD8).

V was pared by 6 bases and J by 5 bases, with 7 bases of the junction left unmatched. Germline V lookup: CDR1 SGHAT, CDR2 FQNNGV. This CDR3 is built from 14 residues. Making TCR cDNA involved 5'RACE template switching, which added UMIs and a universal primer site. TCRdb re-called the 5' RACE reads through MiXCR, storing one row per CDR3 protein. Here the sample spans more than 25,000 distinct CDR3 sequences, 5.5% being singletons. The clonotype was recovered from a man aged 25-40 years who received the YFV17D yellow fever vaccine. The genes are TRBV11-2 and TRBJ2-7; TRBD2 matches 10 bases. Sequenced here: PBMCs, either bulk or a sorted T-cell subset (CD4+, CD8+, memory, or dextramer-sorted; not recorded which), sampled 15 days after the yellow fever booster vaccination. The CDR3 bases are TGTGCCAGCAGTACTAGCGGGATCCGAAACGAGCAGTACTTC. Encoded protein: CASSTSGIRNEQYF. The whole variable domain, remainder taken from reference TRBV11-2 and TRBJ2-7, is EAGVAQSPRYKIIEKRQSVAFWCNPISGHATLYWYQQILGQGPKLLIQFQNNGVVDDSQLPKDRFSAERLKGVDSTLKIQPAKLEDSAVYLCASSTSGIRNEQYFGPGTRLTVT.